Sequencing of this T cell receptor beta chain was carried out in a study of blood T cell repertoires in COVID-19. Study as a whole: Nucleic acid was either cDNA or gDNA, and it came from T cells, B-cell-depleted T cells, or PBMCs.

Trimming left V 0 bases short and J 3 bases short, with 10 bases between. CDR3 length equals 14 residues. Germline assignment: CDR1 SGHTS and CDR2 YDEGEE. Seattle patient enrollment occurred during active infection, with longitudinal follow-up thereafter. Using immunoSEQ multiplex PCR, the repertoire was profiled, and TCRdb retains in-frame clones only, with some absent. The sample yields over 200,000 clones, 92% seen once. The sequenced sample consisted of peripheral blood. The chain recombines TRBV5-8 with TRBJ2-7; TRBD1 is a possible D gene (5 bases). The receptor's source is a man aged 55 to 70 with COVID-19, enrolled during active disease. CDR3 amino acids: CASSLVQGGYEQYF. In DNA form, the CDR3 reads TGTGCCAGCAGCTTGGTCCAGGGCGGCTACGAGCAGTACTTC.